The T cell receptor beta chain described here comes from a study of blood T cell repertoires in COVID-19 (dated by TCRdb to 2018 to 2021). Regarding the study in general: The collaborator samples originated in the United States, Italy and Spain and spanned the acute and convalescent phases of COVID-19. HLA class I and class II types, where available, came from metadata supplied by the sample provider rather than from assay-based typing. The material from the prospective study consisted of cDNA or gDNA derived from T cells, B-cell-depleted T cells, or PBMCs. Subjects who had been exposed to COVID-19, were actively infected with it, or had recovered from it provided the deeply sampled blood TCRbeta repertoires that made up the dataset. Samples were obtained from the ongoing ImmuneRACE study (first 160 participants) and from over a thousand subjects provided by 6 global collaborators. Sample metadata almost always included a de-identified subject ID, COVID-19 status, age in years and sex. The repertoires were released in a freely available public database intended as a resource for research on the immune response to SARS-CoV-2.

Collaborating institutions collected whole blood in K2EDTA tubes following their own protocols. For TCRbeta analysis, collaborators shipped samples as frozen whole blood, isolated PBMCs, or DNA extracted from either of those sample types. Deletion took 7 bases off V and 10 bases off J, with a span of 16 bases between the germline ends. The germline V gene yields MDHEN for CDR1 and SYDVKM for CDR2. The CDR3 covers 12 residues, taking in both the cysteine and the phenylalanine. Only the CDR3 region is kept as DNA, spanning 36 bases read in frame from base 1. Study-wide findings and limitations: The amount of clinical and demographic metadata varied by source and participant and was provided uncurated.

TCRbeta CDR3 regions were amplified from genomic DNA by means of the immunoSEQ Assay, a bias-controlled multiplex PCR. Regarding the original processing steps: The number of nucleated cells in each sample was estimated by amplification of reference gene primers within the assay. Sequence reads were collapsed and filtered to measure the absolute abundance of every unique TCRbeta CDR3 rearrangement. Productive Simpson clonality was computed per sample as the square root of Simpson's diversity index over productive rearrangements. Not all clones reach the TCRdb copy of this immuneACCESS table, which keeps in-frame sequences only. Checked studies attribute under half of the gap to unresolved V genes and leave the rest unexplained. Clonal size and the V and J genes are those of that table, whereas D and trimming came from the DNA. Within this sample are approximately 210,000 clones, with around four fifths of them counted one time only. The ten biggest clones cover 15% to 20% of the sample.

As concerns this clone: Its antigen remains undetermined. Base qualities are not recorded, but no much larger clone differs from it by a single base.

Source material: peripheral blood. The sequence derives from a man younger than 40 with active or convalescent COVID-19. The rearranged chain carries TRBV28 and TRBJ1-1; the D segment cannot be called with confidence. The CDR3 corresponds to CASNHLGYGAFF. In nucleotides, the sequence is TGTGCCAGCAACCACCTGGGCTACGGAGCTTTCTTT.